The 20 T cell receptor beta chains below were found in one sample sequenced in a study of blood T cell repertoires in COVID-19. Using immunoSEQ multiplex PCR, the repertoire was profiled, and TCRdb retains in-frame clones only, with some absent. Counted here are tens of thousands of clones, approximately 90% occurring once; the ten biggest clones make up 10% to 15%. Source material: peripheral blood. The source of these receptors is a man older than 75 with acute or convalescent COVID-19.

This clone showed up just once. The chain joins TRBV6-4 to TRBJ1-1; D ambiguous. CDR1 and CDR2 (germline): MRHNA, SNTAGT. The CDR3 is 15 amino acids. Trimming pared 7 bases from V and 0 bases from J, leaving 15 bases between. This CDR3 reads CASTDFGALNTEAFF. CDR3 in DNA: TGTGCCAGCACGGATTTCGGAGCCCTGAACACTGAAGCTTTCTTT.

This clone was detected once. The chain links TRBV5-4 to TRBJ2-1; 8 bases are a match to TRBD1. CDR3 size: 14 residues. V was pared by 4 bases and J by 4 bases, with 4 bases of the junction left unmatched. CDR1 SGHNT and CDR2 YYREEE come from the germline V gene (reference sequence). CDR3 sequence: CASSPRDRYNEQFF. Here the CDR3 DNA reads TGTGCCAGCAGCCCCCGGGACAGGTACAATGAGCAGTTCTTC.

The rearrangement uses TRBV19 and TRBJ1-5, with a possible D match to TRBD1 (5 bases). The CDR3 has 14 residues. Trimming took 5 bases from V and 6 from J, leaving 14 bases between them. In germline, CDR1 is LNHDA, CDR2 SQIVND (reference sequence). The CDR3 is CASSAPGESQPQHF. CDR3 nucleotide sequence: TGTGCCAGTAGTGCCCCGGGGGAATCTCAGCCCCAGCATTTT.

This rearrangement joins TRBV5-4 to TRBJ2-3; 8 bases agree with TRBD2. CDR3 length equals 16 residues. The germline gives CDR1 SGHNT, CDR2 YYREEE (reference sequence). V trimming: 4 bases; J trimming: 4 bases; junction bases outside the gene matches: 11. This CDR3 is CASSPRGGGISDTQYF. The DNA of the CDR3 is TGTGCCAGCAGCCCTAGGGGCGGGGGGATCTCAGATACGCAGTATTTT.

The chain uses TRBV7-9 and TRBJ2-5; 9 bases map to TRBD2. Germline CDR1 reads SEHNR; CDR2 reads FQNEAQ (reference sequence). V shed 5 bases, J shed 2 bases, and the junction held 6 bases outside the gene matches. The CDR3 covers 15 residues. The CDR3 DNA follows: TGTGCCAGCAGCCTGAGACTAGCGGAACAAGAGACCCAGTACTTC. It translates to CASSLRLAEQETQYF.

V gene TRBV2 combines with J gene TRBJ1-1; D ambiguous. CDR1 and CDR2 from the germline V gene are SNHLY and FYNNEI. V gave up 7 bases and J gave up 0 bases, with 12 bases separating them. The CDR3 sequence is 14 residues long. The CDR3 DNA is TGTGCCAGCACCGAAAGAGAGCTGAACACTGAAGCTTTCTTT. Translation gives CASTERELNTEAFF.

The chain links TRBV30 to TRBJ1-1; 10 bases are a match to TRBD1. Trimming removed 2 bases from V and 4 bases from J; junction bases left unmatched: 7. This CDR3 has 15 amino acids. CDR1 GTSNPN and CDR2 SVGIG come from the germline V gene (reference sequence). The CDR3 region is CAWSTGQGLSTEAFF. As DNA, the CDR3 is TGTGCCTGGAGTACGGGACAGGGGCTGAGCACTGAAGCTTTCTTT.

The V gene is TRBV6-5, the J gene TRBJ1-1; 8 bases line up with TRBD1. Trimming cost V 7 bases and J 4 bases; bases outside gene matches: 8. The CDR3 is made up of 14 amino acids. The V gene's germline CDR1 is MNHEY and CDR2 SVGAGI. CDR3 DNA sequence: TGTGCCAGCATCCCACGGACAGGGACCACTGAAGCTTTCTTT. It encodes CASIPRTGTTEAFF.

The rearrangement joins TRBV7-8 to TRBJ1-4; 7 nucleotides line up with TRBD1. The V and J ends lost 4 bases and 6 bases, in that order; junction bases with no gene match: 8. The CDR3 spans 15 residues. Germline lookup yields CDR1 SGHVS and CDR2 FQNEAQ. CDR3 DNA: TGTGCCAGCAGCTCACAGGGGAGCGGGCATGAAAAACTGTTTTTT. This gives the protein CASSSQGSGHEKLFF.

The chain uses TRBV19 and TRBJ1-2; no definite D call. This CDR3 comprises 16 residues. V was clipped by 3 bases and J by 3 bases, with 17 bases between them. Per germline, CDR1 LNHDA and CDR2 SQIVND (reference sequence). The CDR3 DNA sequence: TGTGCCAGTAGTATCTCGGTAGCGGCATCCCACTATGGCTACACCTTC. It translates to CASSISVAASHYGYTF.

The gene calls are TRBV20-1 and TRBJ1-1, with D uncertain. Trimming took off 3 bases at V and 3 bases at J, with 14 bases between the two ends. Germline CDR1 DFQATT, CDR2 SNEGSKA (reference sequence). The CDR3 covers 14 residues. The CDR3 here is CSASRGLDHTEAFF. The CDR3 DNA sequence: TGCAGTGCTAGTCGCGGGCTGGATCACACTGAAGCTTTCTTT.

This chain connects TRBV19 to TRBJ1-1; 10 nucleotides match TRBD1. CDR3 length: 14 amino acids. Germline V gives CDR1 LNHDA, CDR2 SQIVND (reference sequence). The CDR3 nucleotides read TGTCCCCGACAGGGGGCGACCATGAACACTGAAGCTTTCTTT. This encodes CPRQGATMNTEAFF. Full variable domain (rest looked up from reference TRBV19 and TRBJ1-1): DGGITQSPKYLFRKEGQNVTLSCEQNLNHDAMYWYRQDPGQGLRLIYYSQIVNDFQKGDIAEGYSVSREKKESFPLTVTSAQKNPTAFYLCPRQGATMNTEAFFGQGTRLTVV.

The V call is TRBV18, the J call TRBJ1-3, with a possible D match to TRBD1 (6 bases). Trimming pared 5 bases from V and 0 bases from J, leaving 11 bases between. From germline, CDR1 is KGHSH and CDR2 LQKENI. This CDR3 contains 15 residues. The CDR3 here is CASSTGTPSGNTIYF. The DNA for the CDR3 is TGTGCCAGCTCAACCGGGACACCCTCTGGAAACACCATATATTTT.

The chain links TRBV14 to TRBJ1-3; D gene uncertain. This CDR3 is built from 13 residues. The germline V gene has CDR1 SGHDN and CDR2 FVKESK. Trimming cost V 3 bases and J 4 bases, with 7 bases left between them. In DNA, the CDR3 is TGTGCCAGCAGCCATCTAAGAGGAAACACCATATATTTT. This gives the protein CASSHLRGNTIYF.

This rearrangement joins TRBV9 to TRBJ2-1; 8 bases are shared with TRBD1. The CDR3 extends over 14 amino acids. In germline, CDR1 is SGDLS, CDR2 YYNGEE. With 0 bases clipped from V and 9 bases from J, the junction kept 5 bases outside the gene matches. This CDR3 reads CASSVVQGAGEQFF. The CDR3 bases are TGTGCCAGCAGCGTAGTGCAGGGGGCCGGTGAGCAGTTCTTC.

The chain is built from TRBV18 and TRBJ2-7; the D gene is possibly TRBD2 (7 bases). Trimming removed 6 bases from V and 5 bases from J, with 14 bases in between. The CDR3 covers 13 residues. Germline V gene lookup returns CDR1 KGHSH and CDR2 LQKENI. The CDR3 bases are TGTGCCAGCTCCCCCGCCGGGGGGCACGAGCAGTACTTC. It yields the protein CASSPAGGHEQYF.

The rearrangement links TRBV10-3 to TRBJ1-2; TRBD1 is a possible D gene (6 bases). The germline gives CDR1 ENHRY, CDR2 SYGVKD. Trimming left V 3 bases short and J 8 bases short, with 16 bases between. This CDR3 spans 14 amino acids. CDR3 amino acids: CAISEPTGPPGYTF. CDR3 nucleotides: TGTGCCATCAGTGAACCTACAGGGCCGCCCGGCTACACCTTC.

The chain links TRBV10-1 to TRBJ2-3, with D unresolved. Between the trimmed V and J ends, which lost 4 bases and 1 base, there was a span of 9 bases. CDR1 WNHNN and CDR2 SYGVQD come from the germline V gene (reference sequence). This CDR3 is 14 amino acids long. The CDR3 region has the DNA TGCGCCAGCAGTGGTTCCCTCCGCACAGATACGCAGTATTTT. It is translated as CASSGSLRTDTQYF.

The chain carries TRBV15 and TRBJ1-2; weak D call: TRBD1 (5 bases). Germline V gene data show CDR1 as LNHNV and CDR2 as YYDKDF (reference sequence). There are 14 residues in the CDR3. The V end lost 0 bases, the J end lost 5 bases, and 10 bases lay between the germline ends. The CDR3 DNA is TGTGCCACCAGCAGAGATAACAGACAGTATGGCTACACCTTC. Amino acids: CATSRDNRQYGYTF. The entire variable domain, with the rest obtained from reference TRBV15 and TRBJ1-2, is as follows: DAMVIQNPRYQVTQFGKPVTLSCSQTLNHNVMYWYQQKSSQAPKLLFHYYDKDFNNEADTPDNFQSRRPNTSFCFLDIRSPGLGDTAMYLCATSRDNRQYGYTFGSGTRLTVV.

The V gene is TRBV6-5, the J gene TRBJ2-2; D remains ambiguous. CDR3 length equals 14 residues. V dropped 6 bases and J dropped 1 base, with 9 bases sitting between them. CDR1 MNHEY and CDR2 SVGAGI come from the germline V gene. The CDR3 loop is CASRRPGNTGELFF. CDR3 sequence (DNA): TGTGCCAGCAGACGACCGGGGAACACCGGGGAGCTGTTTTTT.